These 3 T cell receptor beta chains originate from one sample sequenced in a study of shared clonotypes between healthy human individuals. Sequencing was performed with immunoSEQ multiplex PCR; in TCRdb, only in-frame clones are kept and a portion is missing. The table includes about 1.4 million clones, around 95% detected once. The source material was naive CD4+ T cells sorted from blood. Regarding subset: CD45RA+ positively selected. All receptors derive from a man aged 25 to 45 in good health.

In this sample, this clone turned up once. Just one base apart from a much larger clone, this may be a read error. Other DNA sequences of this sample code for an identical CDR3. V and J are TRBV6-1 and TRBJ2-7; D not resolved. Germline CDR1 is MNHNS and CDR2 is SASEGT. The ends were cut back, 2 bases at V and 0 bases at J, with 2 bases in the middle. The CDR3 length is 12 residues. The CDR3 DNA follows: TGTGCCAGCAGTGAATCCTCCTACGAGCAGTACTTC. Protein: CASSESSYEQYF.

CDR3 protein: CASSEAAGITGELFF. For the CDR3, the DNA is TGTGCCAGCAGTGAAGCGGCGGGAATCACCGGGGAGCTGTTTTTT. The chain couples TRBV6-1 to TRBJ2-2, with a tentative D call TRBD2 (6 bases). Germline lookup yields CDR1 MNHNS and CDR2 SASEGT. V shed 0 bases and J shed 4 bases, with 9 bases lying between them. The length of the CDR3 is 15 residues.

The CDR3: CASRGNTIYF. The DNA for the CDR3 is TGTGCCAGCAGGGGAAACACCATATATTTT. This chain uses TRBV28 with TRBJ1-3, with unresolved D. The CDR3 runs 10 residues. The germline V gene encodes CDR1 MDHEN and CDR2 SYDVKM. The ends were cut back, 6 bases at V and 4 bases at J, with 1 base in the middle.